The rows below give T cell receptor beta chains drawn from one sample of a study of cytomegalovirus exposure and HLA in healthy donors. This table comes from immunoSEQ multiplex PCR, and its TCRdb copy is limited to in-frame clones, with some not included. The sample comprises roughly 180,000 clones, around 80% of which are singletons, and 2% to 2.5% rests with the top ten. The sample taken for sequencing was PBMCs. The source of these receptors is a male donor in good health and CMV-seronegative. The CDR3 runs from the conserved cysteine through the conserved F or W. The D gene is left open where the match is weak. Size is stated for part of the rows, as once, few or many counts, or as a class when the clone is expanded.

v_gene: TRBV28; d_gene: TRBD2; j_gene: TRBJ2-2; abundance: .; CDR3nt: TGTGCCAGCAGTTTATTAGCGGGAGACACCGGGGAGCTGTTTTTT; CDR3aa: CASSLLAGDTGELFF
v_gene: TRBV15; d_gene: .; j_gene: TRBJ1-1; abundance: few; CDR3nt: TGTGCCACCAGCAGAGATCTGGGGGGGACTGAAGCTTTCTTT; CDR3aa: CATSRDLGGTEAFF
v_gene: TRBV4-3; d_gene: TRBD2; j_gene: TRBJ2-7; abundance: few; CDR3nt: TGCGCCAGCAGCCAAGACCTAGCGGAAGAGCAGTACTTC; CDR3aa: CASSQDLAEEQYF
v_gene: TRBV6-1; d_gene: .; j_gene: TRBJ1-6; abundance: .; CDR3nt: TGTGCCAGCACCTTAGGGGGGGGGCGGTTCACCCTCCACTTT; CDR3aa: CASTLGGGRFTLHF
v_gene: TRBV7-9; d_gene: .; j_gene: TRBJ1-1; abundance: once; CDR3nt: TGTTCCAGCAGCTCCCCGTTGACAGAGCTCCGGACTGAAGCTTTCTTT; CDR3aa: CSSSSPLTELRTEAFF
v_gene: TRBV29-1; d_gene: TRBD1; j_gene: TRBJ2-1; abundance: once; CDR3nt: TGCAGCGTTGACGGTACAGGGGTCGGCGTGGAGCAGTTCTTC; CDR3aa: CSVDGTGVGVEQFF
v_gene: TRBV19; d_gene: TRBD1; j_gene: TRBJ1-1; abundance: once; CDR3nt: TGTGCCAGTAGAGGACAGGGGTCAATGAACACTGAAGCTTTCTTT; CDR3aa: CASRGQGSMNTEAFF
v_gene: TRBV7-8; d_gene: .; j_gene: TRBJ1-1; abundance: .; CDR3nt: TGTGCCAGCAGCTTACAACTACCGAACACTGAAGCTTTCTTT; CDR3aa: CASSLQLPNTEAFF
v_gene: TRBV28; d_gene: TRBD2; j_gene: TRBJ2-7; abundance: .; CDR3nt: TGTGCCAGCAGCCAAAGACTAGCGGGAGGTTGGCTCGAGCAGTACTTC; CDR3aa: CASSQRLAGGWLEQYF
v_gene: TRBV4-3; d_gene: TRBD1; j_gene: TRBJ1-6; abundance: .; CDR3nt: TGCGCCAGCAGCCAAGAGTCGGGGACAGGGCTTTCACCCCTCCACTTT; CDR3aa: CASSQESGTGLSPLHF
v_gene: TRBV6-5; d_gene: TRBD2; j_gene: TRBJ2-1; abundance: .; CDR3nt: TGTGCCAGCAGCAAAGCGGGAACCCATTACAATGAGCAGTTCTTC; CDR3aa: CASSKAGTHYNEQFF
v_gene: TRBV19; d_gene: TRBD2; j_gene: TRBJ2-1; abundance: .; CDR3nt: TGTGCCAGTAGTATTTCAGGGATCATGGGGTCTAGCGGGAGCCATGAGCAGTTCTTC; CDR3aa: CASSISGIMGSSGSHEQFF
v_gene: TRBV9; d_gene: TRBD2; j_gene: TRBJ2-5; abundance: .; CDR3nt: TGTGCCAGCAGCCCAAGACTAGCGGGAGTGGGAGAGACCCAGTACTTC; CDR3aa: CASSPRLAGVGETQYF
v_gene: TRBV5-1; d_gene: TRBD1; j_gene: TRBJ2-1; abundance: .; CDR3nt: TGCGCCAGCAGCTGGGGACAGTTAAATGAGCAGTTCTTC; CDR3aa: CASSWGQLNEQFF
v_gene: TRBV2; d_gene: TRBD1; j_gene: TRBJ2-1; abundance: .; CDR3nt: TGTGCCACCCGGGACAGTCAGAAGGGTGAGCAGTTCTTC; CDR3aa: CATRDSQKGEQFF
v_gene: TRBV5-1; d_gene: .; j_gene: TRBJ2-7; abundance: .; CDR3nt: TGCGCCAGCAGCTACCTTGGACAGAGCTCCTACGAGCAGTACTTC; CDR3aa: CASSYLGQSSYEQYF
v_gene: TRBV12-5; d_gene: TRBD2; j_gene: TRBJ2-3; abundance: .; CDR3nt: TGTGCTAGTGGTTTGGAGCGGGAGGGCCTTTCCCTTATAAGCACAGATACGCAGTATTTT; CDR3aa: CASGLEREGLSLISTDTQYF
v_gene: TRBV25-1; d_gene: .; j_gene: TRBJ2-5; abundance: .; CDR3nt: TGTGCCAGCAGTGCCCCCCGCGGGGAGACCCAGTACTTC; CDR3aa: CASSAPRGETQYF